The 11 T cell receptor beta chains below were found in one sample sequenced in a study of T-cell memory formation after mild COVID-19. TCRdb processed the 5' RACE reads anew with MiXCR; each CDR3 protein has one entry. Among 470,000 or so distinct CDR3 sequences listed, about a sixth were seen once. Sequenced material: PBMCs or a T cell subset sorted from them (not recorded which). The receptors originated from a man between 18 and 35 years old who had mild COVID-19 (a few samples of this study predate the infection). Cell type and time point are not known.

The chain couples TRBV11-2 to TRBJ2-1, with TRBD2 matching 7 bases. V dropped 5 bases and J dropped 4; count of bases not matched to a gene: 11. The CDR3 spans 16 residues. Germline values: CDR1 SGHAT, CDR2 FQNNGV. The DNA of the CDR3 is TGTGCCAGCAGCCCCTGGGGAAGCGGGATATACAATGAGCAGTTCTTC. It yields the protein CASSPWGSGIYNEQFF. Full variable domain (outside the CDR3, taken from reference TRBV11-2 and TRBJ2-1): EAGVAQSPRYKIIEKRQSVAFWCNPISGHATLYWYQQILGQGPKLLIQFQNNGVVDDSQLPKDRFSAERLKGVDSTLKIQPAKLEDSAVYLCASSPWGSGIYNEQFFGPGTRLTVL.

V and J are TRBV14 and TRBJ2-3; D is ambiguous. Germline loops: CDR1 SGHDN, CDR2 FVKESK. Trimming cost V 0 bases and J 4 bases, with 14 bases left between them. CDR3 length: 16 residues. Here the CDR3 DNA reads TGTGCCAGCAGCCAAGAAGGGTCGGTCTTCGCAGATACGCAGTATTTT. It specifies CASSQEGSVFADTQYF.

This clonotype has just a few counts. This chain uses TRBV20-1 with TRBJ2-2; D perhaps matches TRBD1 (5 bases). CDR1 DFQATT and CDR2 SNEGSKA come from the germline V gene (reference sequence). The CDR3 runs to 14 residues. V was clipped by 0 bases and J by 3 bases, with 8 bases between them. CDR3 sequence: CSARDQGDTGELFF. CDR3 DNA sequence: TGCAGTGCTAGAGATCAAGGGGACACCGGGGAGCTGTTTTTT.

This clonotype was observed a handful of times. CDR3 protein: CSARDYRVHQPQHF. CDR3 nucleotides: TGCAGTGCTAGAGATTACAGGGTGCATCAGCCCCAGCATTTT. The V call is TRBV20-1, the J call TRBJ1-5, with D maybe TRBD1 (6 bases). V was pared by 0 bases and J by 5 bases, with 11 bases between. Germline V gene lookup returns CDR1 DFQATT and CDR2 SNEGSKA (reference sequence). The CDR3 spans 14 residues.

The chain couples TRBV20-1 to TRBJ2-1; D may be TRBD1 or TRBD2 (5 bases each). Germline CDR1 and CDR2: DFQATT and SNEGSKA (reference sequence). With 0 bases removed from V and 7 bases from J, the gap between germline ends came to 7 bases. This CDR3 comprises 12 residues. The CDR3 loop is CSARDGGNEQFF. CDR3 coding DNA: TGCAGTGCTAGAGATGGGGGAAATGAGCAGTTCTTC.

This clonotype showed up many times. This rearrangement joins TRBV29-1 to TRBJ2-5; D is unresolved. V gave up 4 bases and J gave up 3 bases, with 9 bases separating them. The length of the CDR3 is 12 residues. Germline CDR1 is SQVTM and CDR2 is ANQGSEA. CDR3 region: CSVVPPEETQYF. CDR3 in DNA: TGCAGCGTTGTCCCCCCCGAAGAGACCCAGTACTTC.

Only a few counts were recorded for this clonotype. The chain uses TRBV6-6 and TRBJ2-2; no definite D call. Trimming shortened V by 5 bases and J by 6 bases, and 7 bases separated the two germline ends. This CDR3 comprises 12 residues. Germline V gene data show CDR1 as MNHNY and CDR2 as SVGAGI (reference sequence). The CDR3: CASSPISGELFF. CDR3 DNA sequence: TGTGCCAGCAGTCCCATTTCCGGGGAGCTGTTTTTT.

The V and J genes are TRBV5-1 and TRBJ2-3, with a tentative D call TRBD1 (6 bases). Germline V gene lookup returns CDR1 SGHRS and CDR2 YFSETQ. This CDR3 is built from 15 residues. V lost 3 bases to trimming and J lost 2 bases, with 13 bases between them. DNA of the CDR3: TGCGCCAGCAGCTCGACAGGCCTGGACACAGATACGCAGTATTTT. It encodes CASSSTGLDTDTQYF.

The chain is built from TRBV5-1 and TRBJ2-1; D remains unclear. Trimming cost V 0 bases and J 0 bases, with 10 bases left between them. Germline CDR1 and CDR2: SGHRS and YFSETQ. The CDR3 is made up of 16 amino acids. CDR3 loop: CASSLGAISSYNEQFF. The DNA of the CDR3 is TGCGCCAGCAGCTTGGGGGCTATCAGCTCCTACAATGAGCAGTTCTTC.

This clonotype was seen a few times. V usage is TRBV4-3 and J usage is TRBJ1-1, with D tentatively TRBD1 (6 bases). This CDR3 spans 15 amino acids. The germline CDR1 and CDR2 sequences are LGHNA and YSLEER. V gave up 0 bases and J gave up 5 bases, with 13 bases separating them. The CDR3 coding sequence is TGCGCCAGCAGCCAAGAAGGACAGTCTATGACTGAAGCTTTCTTT. Its translation: CASSQEGQSMTEAFF.

The rearrangement uses TRBV6-5 and TRBJ2-2; maybe TRBD1 (6 bases). Germline V gene data show CDR1 as MNHEY and CDR2 as SVGAGI. The CDR3 sequence is 16 residues long. V lost 5 bases and J lost 2, with 15 bases in between. CDR3 loop: CASSPWQGSNTGELFF. As DNA, the CDR3 is TGTGCCAGCAGTCCTTGGCAGGGGAGTAACACCGGGGAGCTGTTTTTT.